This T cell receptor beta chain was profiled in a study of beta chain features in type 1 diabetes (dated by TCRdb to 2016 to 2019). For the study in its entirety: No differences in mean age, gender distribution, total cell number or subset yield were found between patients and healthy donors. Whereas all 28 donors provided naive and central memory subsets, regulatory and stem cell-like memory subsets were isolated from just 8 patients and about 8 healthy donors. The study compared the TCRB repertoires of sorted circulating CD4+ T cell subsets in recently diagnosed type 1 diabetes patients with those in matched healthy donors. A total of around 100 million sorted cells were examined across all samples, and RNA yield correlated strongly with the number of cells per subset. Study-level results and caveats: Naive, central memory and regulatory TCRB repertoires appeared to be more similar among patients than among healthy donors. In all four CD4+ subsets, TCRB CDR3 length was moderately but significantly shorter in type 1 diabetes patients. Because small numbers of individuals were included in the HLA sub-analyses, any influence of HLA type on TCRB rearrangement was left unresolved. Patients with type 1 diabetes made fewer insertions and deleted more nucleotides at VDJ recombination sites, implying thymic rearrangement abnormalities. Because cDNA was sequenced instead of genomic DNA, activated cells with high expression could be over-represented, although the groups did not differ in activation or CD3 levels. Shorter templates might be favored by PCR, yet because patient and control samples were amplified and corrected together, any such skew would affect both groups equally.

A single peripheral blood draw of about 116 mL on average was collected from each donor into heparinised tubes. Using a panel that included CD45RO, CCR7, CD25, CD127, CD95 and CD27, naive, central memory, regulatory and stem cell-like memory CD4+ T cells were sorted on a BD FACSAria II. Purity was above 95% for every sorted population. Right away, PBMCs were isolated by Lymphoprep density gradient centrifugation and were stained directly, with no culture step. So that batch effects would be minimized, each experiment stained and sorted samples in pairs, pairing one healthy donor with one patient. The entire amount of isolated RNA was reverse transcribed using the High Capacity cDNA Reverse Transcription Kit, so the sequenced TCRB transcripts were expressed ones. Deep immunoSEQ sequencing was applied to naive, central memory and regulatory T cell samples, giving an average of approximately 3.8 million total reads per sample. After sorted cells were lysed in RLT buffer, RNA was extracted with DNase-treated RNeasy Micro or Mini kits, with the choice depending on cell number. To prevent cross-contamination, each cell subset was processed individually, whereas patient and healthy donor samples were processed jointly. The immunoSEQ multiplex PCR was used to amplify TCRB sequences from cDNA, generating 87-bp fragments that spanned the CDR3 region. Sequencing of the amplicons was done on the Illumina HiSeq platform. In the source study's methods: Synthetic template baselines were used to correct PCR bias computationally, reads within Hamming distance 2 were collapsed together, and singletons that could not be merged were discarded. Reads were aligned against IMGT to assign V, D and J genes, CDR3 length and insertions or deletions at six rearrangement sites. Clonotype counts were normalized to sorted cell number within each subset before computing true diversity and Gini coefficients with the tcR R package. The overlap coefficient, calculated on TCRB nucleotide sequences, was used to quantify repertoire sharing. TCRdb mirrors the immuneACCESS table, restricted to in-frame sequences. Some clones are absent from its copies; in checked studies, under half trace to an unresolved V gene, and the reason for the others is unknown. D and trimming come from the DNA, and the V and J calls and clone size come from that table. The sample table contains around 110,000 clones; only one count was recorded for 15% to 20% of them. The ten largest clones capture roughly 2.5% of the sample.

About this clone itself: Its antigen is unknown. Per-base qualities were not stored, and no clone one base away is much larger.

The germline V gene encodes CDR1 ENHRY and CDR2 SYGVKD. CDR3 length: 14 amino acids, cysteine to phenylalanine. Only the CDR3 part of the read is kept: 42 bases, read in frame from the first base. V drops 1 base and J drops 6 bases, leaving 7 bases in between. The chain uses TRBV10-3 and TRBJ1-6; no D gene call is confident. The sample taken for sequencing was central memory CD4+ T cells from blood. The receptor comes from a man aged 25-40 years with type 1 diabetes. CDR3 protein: CAISELSPNSPLHF. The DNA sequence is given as TGTGCCATCAGTGAGTTGAGCCCTAATTCACCCCTCCACTTT.